A few counts support the clone carrying this T cell receptor (beta chain). The sample comes from a study of cytomegalovirus exposure and HLA in healthy donors. Trimming removed 0 bases from V and 0 bases from J; junction bases left unmatched: 9. This CDR3 is 18 amino acids long. CDR1 is LGHNA, CDR2 YSLEER, per germline. Primers for the PCR totalled 60 Vbeta and 13 Jbeta. Here immunoSEQ multiplex PCR was the method, and the copy in TCRdb shows in-frame clones only, minus some. The repertoire holds some 93,000 clones, approximately 68% seen once, with over 5% in the top ten. The TCR comes from a boy aged 5-17 years in good health and CMV-seropositive. The source material was PBMCs. This chain connects TRBV4-3 to TRBJ2-3; 7 nucleotides agree with TRBD1. The chain's CDR3 is CASSQDLGKGASTDTQYF. The CDR3, as DNA: TGCGCCAGCAGCCAAGATCTGGGGAAGGGGGCTAGCACAGATACGCAGTATTTT.